Listed below are T cell receptor beta chains from one sample, sequenced in a study of T cell repertoires in cytomegalovirus infection. MiXCR was run by TCRdb on the reads, yielding one entry per CDR3 protein. Among about 300,000 distinct CDR3 sequences listed, about 9.2% were seen once. Source material: PBMCs. These receptor sequences come from a human donor in good health (CMV status not recorded). Some clones in this sample may be carry-over from other donors' samples. CDR3s include the opening cysteine and the closing phenylalanine or tryptophan. A D gene is named only where the DNA matches it firmly. Size tells how often a clone was seen (once, few, many) or the class of an expanded clone, and some rows leave it out.

J | V | D | size | CDR3 | DNA
TRBJ2-6 | TRBV7-6 | . | many | CASSYQIAGANVLTF | TGTGCCAGCAGCTACCAAATCGCCGGCGCCAACGTCCTGACTTTC
TRBJ2-7 | TRBV7-8 | TRBD2 | many | CASRSSGGPRFAYEQYF | TGTGCCAGCAGATCTAGCGGGGGGCCTCGGTTTGCCTACGAGCAGTACTTC
TRBJ2-1 | TRBV6-5 | . | many | CASSYSPGLPYNEQFF | TGTGCCAGCAGTTACAGTCCGGGGCTCCCCTACAATGAGCAGTTCTTC
TRBJ1-3 | TRBV2 | . | . | CASSSTSSSGNTIYF | TGTGCCAGCTCATCAACAAGCTCCTCTGGAAACACCATATATTTT
TRBJ2-7 | TRBV7-2 | . | many | CASSLTSPPDEQYF | TGTGCCAGCAGCTTAACATCTCCGCCCGACGAGCAGTACTTC
TRBJ2-2 | TRBV7-9 | . | . | CASRRGASDGELFF | TGTGCCAGCAGGCGTGGGGCTAGCGACGGGGAGCTGTTTTTT
TRBJ2-1 | TRBV19 | TRBD2 | . | CASSIEVGGFYNEQFF | TGTGCCAGTAGTATTGAAGTCGGGGGGTTCTACAATGAGCAGTTCTTC
TRBJ2-7 | TRBV29-1 | TRBD1 | many | CSVVGQGAAEQYF | TGCAGCGTTGTGGGACAGGGGGCTGCCGAGCAGTACTTC
TRBJ2-3 | TRBV7-2 | TRBD2 | many | CASSLELAGYTQYF | TGTGCCAGCAGCTTAGAACTAGCGGGCTATACGCAGTATTTT
TRBJ2-3 | TRBV13 | . | few | CASSQQGSTDTQYF | TGTGCCAGCAGCCAACAGGGAAGCACAGATACGCAGTATTTT
TRBJ2-7 | TRBV10-3 | . | many | CAISERQGYEQYF | TGTGCCATCAGTGAGCGGCAGGGATACGAGCAGTACTTC
TRBJ1-1 | TRBV5-1 | . | . | CASNPGTVNTEAFF | TGCGCCAGCAACCCGGGAACGGTGAACACTGAAGCTTTCTTT
TRBJ2-4 | TRBV20-1 | . | many | CSAGQDTQNIQYF | TGCAGTGCTGGTCAGGACACCCAAAACATTCAGTACTTC
TRBJ1-1 | TRBV7-9 | . | many | CASSFRGGRDPEAFF | TGTGCCAGCAGCTTTAGGGGGGGACGGGATCCTGAAGCTTTCTTT
TRBJ1-1 | TRBV7-2 | . | many | CASSLGHPFGAFF | TGTGCCAGCAGCTTAGGACACCCGTTCGGAGCTTTCTTT
TRBJ2-3 | TRBV29-1 | TRBD2 | many | CSVAAGGDTQYF | TGCAGCGTCGCGGCGGGGGGGGATACGCAGTATTTT
TRBJ1-1 | TRBV3-1 | . | many | CASSHSGYMNTEAFF | TGTGCCAGCAGCCACTCGGGGTACATGAACACTGAAGCTTTCTTT
TRBJ2-5 | TRBV29-1 | TRBD2 | many | CSTRLAGGQETQYF | TGCAGCACGAGACTAGCGGGGGGGCAAGAGACCCAGTACTTC
TRBJ1-5 | TRBV7-2 | . | many | CASSLDTSRNQPQHF | TGTGCCAGCAGCTTAGATACGTCCCGCAATCAGCCCCAGCATTTT
TRBJ1-5 | TRBV28 | . | many | CASSLYGNGNQPQHF | TGTGCCAGCAGTTTGTACGGGAATGGCAATCAGCCCCAGCATTTT
TRBJ2-6 | TRBV7-3 | TRBD1 | many | CASSRGLSSGANVLTF | TGTGCCAGCAGCAGGGGGCTGAGCTCTGGGGCCAACGTCCTGACTTTC
TRBJ1-3 | TRBV12-3/TRBV12-4 | TRBD1 | many | CASSHDRDGNTIYF | TGTGCCAGCAGCCACGACAGGGATGGAAACACCATATATTTT
TRBJ2-1 | TRBV20-1 | . | . | CSAWTGTNNEQFF | TGCAGTGCTTGGACCGGGACCAACAATGAGCAGTTCTTC
TRBJ1-5 | TRBV12-3/TRBV12-4 | . | many | CASRYGSPNQPQHF | TGTGCCTCTCGGTATGGTAGCCCCAATCAGCCCCAGCATTTT
TRBJ1-2 | TRBV5-1 | . | many | CASSNGLRGYTF | TGCGCCAGCAGCAACGGACTAAGGGGCTACACCTTC
TRBJ1-5 | TRBV12-3/TRBV12-4 | . | . | CASSLSRGRGQPQHF | TGTGCCAGCAGCCTTTCCCGCGGCAGGGGTCAGCCCCAGCATTTT
TRBJ1-2 | TRBV7-3 | TRBD1 | many | CASSSTGGANYGYTF | TGTGCCAGCAGCTCTACAGGGGGAGCTAACTATGGCTACACCTTC
TRBJ2-1 | TRBV20-1 | TRBD2 | few | CSARDVLRLAGNEQFF | TGCAGTGCTAGAGATGTGTTGAGACTAGCGGGGAATGAGCAGTTCTTC
TRBJ2-2 | TRBV5-1 | TRBD2 | . | CASSPSGKNTGELFF | TGCGCCAGCAGCCCAAGCGGGAAGAACACCGGGGAGCTGTTTTTT
TRBJ2-1 | TRBV29-1 | TRBD2 | few | CSVGPRTSGGDSYNEQFF | TGCAGCGTCGGTCCCAGGACTAGCGGGGGGGATTCCTACAATGAGCAGTTCTTC
TRBJ2-2 | TRBV2 | TRBD1 | . | CASRRQGAGTGELFF | TGTGCCAGCAGGAGACAGGGGGCAGGCACCGGGGAGCTGTTTTTT
TRBJ1-4 | TRBV20-1 | . | many | CSARDTATNEKLFF | TGCAGTGCTAGAGATACCGCAACTAATGAAAAACTGTTTTTT
TRBJ2-4 | TRBV20-1 | . | few | CSARVAGGNIQYF | TGCAGTGCTAGAGTAGCCGGGGGTAACATTCAGTACTTC
TRBJ1-1 | TRBV20-1 | . | . | CSARFRGAAANTEAFF | TGCAGTGCTAGATTCCGCGGGGCGGCAGCGAACACTGAAGCTTTCTTT
TRBJ2-1 | TRBV7-2 | . | many | CASSAPPGTPSYNEQFF | TGTGCCAGCAGCGCTCCCCCCGGGACACCCTCCTACAATGAGCAGTTCTTC
TRBJ1-1 | TRBV7-2 | . | many | CASSLDILRTEAFF | TGTGCCAGCAGCTTAGATATCTTAAGAACTGAAGCTTTCTTT
TRBJ2-7 | TRBV5-1 | . | . | CASSLGYYEQYF | TGCGCCAGCAGCTTAGGGTACTACGAGCAGTACTTC
TRBJ2-3 | TRBV19 | . | many | CATRTSTDTQYF | TGTGCCACCCGGACTAGCACAGATACGCAGTATTTT
TRBJ2-7 | TRBV7-2 | . | many | CASSLFGRGGAVEQYF | TGTGCCAGCAGCTTATTCGGTAGGGGGGGGGCGGTCGAGCAGTACTTC
TRBJ1-5 | TRBV20-1 | . | many | CSAPAGGNQPQHF | TGCAGTGCCCCAGCCGGGGGGAATCAGCCCCAGCATTTT
TRBJ2-1 | TRBV20-1 | . | many | CSALTAQRGYNEQFF | TGCAGTGCTTTGACAGCGCAAAGGGGTTACAATGAGCAGTTCTTC
TRBJ2-7 | TRBV5-6 | . | many | CASSNIRSYEQYF | TGTGCCAGCAGCAATATTCGCTCCTACGAGCAGTACTTC
TRBJ2-2 | TRBV28 | TRBD2 | few | CASSLYRPGGSGELFF | TGTGCCAGCAGTTTATATCGGCCCGGGGGGAGCGGGGAGCTGTTTTTT
TRBJ2-3 | TRBV7-2 | TRBD2 | many | CASSWTSGGADTQYF | TGTGCCAGCAGCTGGACTAGCGGGGGTGCAGATACGCAGTATTTT
TRBJ2-3 | TRBV29-1 | . | . | CSVSPRLATDTQYF | TGCAGCGTTTCCCCGAGGCTAGCAACAGATACGCAGTATTTT
TRBJ1-5 | TRBV27 | . | many | CASSLAGSGNQPQHF | TGTGCCAGCAGTTTAGCAGGGTCTGGCAATCAGCCCCAGCATTTT
TRBJ1-1 | TRBV28 | . | many | CASITANTEAFF | TGTGCCAGCATAACCGCGAACACTGAAGCTTTCTTT
TRBJ1-5 | TRBV28 | . | few | CASSLGTARYSNQPQHF | TGTGCCAGCAGTTTAGGCACAGCACGATATAGCAATCAGCCCCAGCATTTT
TRBJ2-3 | TRBV7-6 | TRBD1 | . | CASSPTQGVVSHTQYF | TGTGCCAGCAGTCCAACTCAGGGGGTCGTTTCACATACGCAGTATTTT
TRBJ2-1 | TRBV20-1 | . | many | CSARAGQSSYNEQFF | TGCAGTGCTAGGGCGGGACAGAGCTCCTACAATGAGCAGTTCTTC
TRBJ1-4 | TRBV2 | . | . | CASSPSWGSEKLFF | TGTGCCAGCAGTCCCTCTTGGGGGAGTGAAAAACTGTTTTTT
TRBJ2-2 | TRBV20-1 | . | many | CSAREGRSANTGELFF | TGCAGTGCTAGGGAGGGACGTAGCGCGAACACCGGGGAGCTGTTTTTT
TRBJ2-3 | TRBV28 | . | many | CASSKEEDTQYF | TGTGCCAGCAGTAAGGAGGAAGATACGCAGTATTTT
TRBJ1-1 | TRBV12-3/TRBV12-4 | . | many | CASSFRTEAFF | TGTGCCAGCAGTTTCCGCACTGAAGCTTTCTTT
TRBJ1-5 | TRBV20-1 | TRBD1 | many | CSAPTGGGNQPQHF | TGCAGTGCCCCGACAGGGGGAGGTAATCAGCCCCAGCATTTT
TRBJ2-1 | TRBV29-1 | TRBD1 | few | CSVEGRGSSSYNEQFF | TGCAGCGTCGAGGGCAGGGGGTCGAGCTCCTACAATGAGCAGTTCTTC
TRBJ2-1 | TRBV2 | . | few | CASRLTQQFF | TGTGCCAGCAGGTTGACCCAGCAGTTCTTC
TRBJ1-1 | TRBV9 | . | many | CASSVVGPTAEAFF | TGTGCCAGCAGCGTAGTAGGACCGACGGCTGAAGCTTTCTTT